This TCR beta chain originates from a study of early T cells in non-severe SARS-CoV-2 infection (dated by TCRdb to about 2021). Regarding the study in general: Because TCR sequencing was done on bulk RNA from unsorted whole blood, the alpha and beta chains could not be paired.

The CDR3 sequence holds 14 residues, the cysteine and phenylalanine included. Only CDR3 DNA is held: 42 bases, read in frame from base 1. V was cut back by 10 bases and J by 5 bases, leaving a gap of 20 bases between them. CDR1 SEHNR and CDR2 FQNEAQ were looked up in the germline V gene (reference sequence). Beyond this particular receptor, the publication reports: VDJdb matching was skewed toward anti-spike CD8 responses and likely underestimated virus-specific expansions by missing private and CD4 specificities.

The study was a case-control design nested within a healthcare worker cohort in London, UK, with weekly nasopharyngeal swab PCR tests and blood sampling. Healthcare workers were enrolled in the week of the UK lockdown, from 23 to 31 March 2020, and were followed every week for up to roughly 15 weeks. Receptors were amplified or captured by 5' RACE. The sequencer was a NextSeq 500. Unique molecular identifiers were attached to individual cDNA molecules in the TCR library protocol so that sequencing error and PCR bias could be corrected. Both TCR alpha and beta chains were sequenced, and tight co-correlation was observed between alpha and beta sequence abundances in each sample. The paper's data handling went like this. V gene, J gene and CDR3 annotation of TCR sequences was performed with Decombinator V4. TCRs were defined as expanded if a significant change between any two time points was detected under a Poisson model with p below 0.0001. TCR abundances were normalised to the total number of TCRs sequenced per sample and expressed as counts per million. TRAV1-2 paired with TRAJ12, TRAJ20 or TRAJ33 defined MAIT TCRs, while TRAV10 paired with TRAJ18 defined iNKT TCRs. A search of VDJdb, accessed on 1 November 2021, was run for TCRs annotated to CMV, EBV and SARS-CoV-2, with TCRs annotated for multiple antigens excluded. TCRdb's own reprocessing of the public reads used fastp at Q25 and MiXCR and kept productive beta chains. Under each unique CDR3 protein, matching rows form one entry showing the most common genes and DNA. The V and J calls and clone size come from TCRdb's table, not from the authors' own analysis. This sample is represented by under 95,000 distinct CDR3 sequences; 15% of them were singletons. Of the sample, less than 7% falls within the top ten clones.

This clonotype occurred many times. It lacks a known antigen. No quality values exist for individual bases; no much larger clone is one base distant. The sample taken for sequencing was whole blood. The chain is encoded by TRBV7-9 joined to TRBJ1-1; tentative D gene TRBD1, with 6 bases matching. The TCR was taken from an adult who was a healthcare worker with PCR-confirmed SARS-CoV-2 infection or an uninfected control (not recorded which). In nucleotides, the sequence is TGTGCCATCTTCCCAGGGGCGAGAAGTACTGAAGCTTTCTTT. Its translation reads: CAIFPGARSTEAFF.